This TCR beta chain emerged from a study of cytomegalovirus exposure and HLA in healthy donors. PCR used 60 Vbeta primers and 13 Jbeta primers. In the original workflow: In a later analysis, of roughly 73 million unique beta chains, roughly 9.9 million appeared in at least two donors. Some clones are missing from TCRdb's copy, which holds only in-frame ones; the method was immunoSEQ multiplex PCR. V and J calls and clone size are those listed in that table; D and trimming were worked out from the DNA. The table records about 200,000 clones, approximately 86% of them present only once. Whole-study results and caveats: Within an earlier analysis, most TCR beta V segments proved productive either about 90% or about 30% of the time. In vitro experiments confirmed that three CMV-associated chains were specific for CMV antigens.

For this clone: Antigen unknown.

The specimen sequenced was PBMCs. The TCR originated in a woman in her twenties or thirties in good health and CMV-seronegative.

CDR3 sequence: CSVVGTSGPTDTQYF. The CDR3 nucleotides are TGCAGCGTTGTGGGGACTAGCGGTCCCACAGATACGCAGTATTTT. The gene calls are TRBV29-1 and TRBJ2-3; 11 nucleotides agree with TRBD2. CDR3 length: 15 amino acids. The V gene end was trimmed by 4 bases and the J gene end by 2 bases; junction bases not matched to a gene: 5. Germline V gives CDR1 SQVTM, CDR2 ANQGSEA.